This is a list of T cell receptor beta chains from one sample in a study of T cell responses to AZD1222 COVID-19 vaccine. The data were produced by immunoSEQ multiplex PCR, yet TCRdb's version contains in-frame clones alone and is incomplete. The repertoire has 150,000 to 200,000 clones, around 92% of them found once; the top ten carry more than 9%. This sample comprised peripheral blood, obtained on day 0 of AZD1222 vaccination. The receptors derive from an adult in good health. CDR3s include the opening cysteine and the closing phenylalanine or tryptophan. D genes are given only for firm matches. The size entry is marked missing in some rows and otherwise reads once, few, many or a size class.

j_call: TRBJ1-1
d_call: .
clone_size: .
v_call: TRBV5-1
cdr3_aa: CASNLEVINTEAFF
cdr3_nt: TGCGCCAGCAACCTGGAGGTTATAAACACTGAAGCTTTCTTT

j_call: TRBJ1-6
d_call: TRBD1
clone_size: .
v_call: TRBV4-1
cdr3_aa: CASSQPGQVSNSPLHF
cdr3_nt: TGCGCCAGCAGCCAACCTGGACAGGTCTCTAATTCACCCCTCCACTTT

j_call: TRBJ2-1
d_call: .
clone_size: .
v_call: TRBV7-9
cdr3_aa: CASSYMAYGTHSSYNEQFF
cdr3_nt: TGTGCCAGCAGCTATATGGCGTACGGGACACATTCCTCCTACAATGAGCAGTTCTTC

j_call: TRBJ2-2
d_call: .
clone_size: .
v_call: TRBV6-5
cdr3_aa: CASKKDSGNTGELFF
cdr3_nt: TGTGCCAGCAAGAAGGATAGCGGAAACACCGGGGAGCTGTTTTTT

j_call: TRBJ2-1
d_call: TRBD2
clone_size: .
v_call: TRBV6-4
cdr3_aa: CASSDWTSGTNEQFF
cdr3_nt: TGTGCCAGCAGTGACTGGACTAGCGGGACCAATGAGCAGTTCTTC

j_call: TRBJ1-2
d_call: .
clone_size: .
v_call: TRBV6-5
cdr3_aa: CASTTRPLYGYTF
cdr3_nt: TGTGCCAGCACTACCAGACCATTATATGGCTACACCTTC

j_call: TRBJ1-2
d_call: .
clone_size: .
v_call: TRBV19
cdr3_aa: CASSFPWGPSYTF
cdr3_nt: TGTGCCAGTAGTTTTCCGTGGGGCCCGAGCTACACCTTC

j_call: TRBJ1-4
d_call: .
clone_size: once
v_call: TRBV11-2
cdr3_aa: CASSPLDRSGEKLFF
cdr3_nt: TGTGCCAGCAGCCCACTGGACCGCTCAGGTGAAAAACTGTTTTTT

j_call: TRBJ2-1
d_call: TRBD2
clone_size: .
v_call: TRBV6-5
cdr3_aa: CASSSTGLDEQFF
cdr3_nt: TGTGCCAGCAGTTCCACGGGACTAGATGAGCAGTTCTTC

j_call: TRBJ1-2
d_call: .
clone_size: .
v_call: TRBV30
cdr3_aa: CAWGHRAEYGYTF
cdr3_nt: TGTGCCTGGGGTCACAGGGCCGAGTATGGCTACACCTTC

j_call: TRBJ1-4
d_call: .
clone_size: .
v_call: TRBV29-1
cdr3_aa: CSVAREGGREKLFF
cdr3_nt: TGCAGCGTGGCCCGGGAAGGGGGGCGTGAAAAACTGTTTTTT

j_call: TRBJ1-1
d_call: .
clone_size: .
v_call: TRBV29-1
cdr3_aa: CSVEEGMNTEAFF
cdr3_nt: TGCAGCGTTGAGGAAGGCATGAACACTGAAGCTTTCTTT

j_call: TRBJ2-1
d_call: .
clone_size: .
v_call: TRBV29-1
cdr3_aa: CSVLPDGGEQFF
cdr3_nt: TGCAGCGTCCTCCCAGACGGGGGAGAGCAGTTCTTC

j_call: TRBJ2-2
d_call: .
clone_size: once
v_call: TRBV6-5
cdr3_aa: CASRLYTGELFF
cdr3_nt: TGTGCCAGCAGGCTTTACACCGGGGAGCTGTTTTTT

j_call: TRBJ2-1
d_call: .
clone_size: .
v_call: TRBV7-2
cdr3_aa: CASSLDSDNEQFF
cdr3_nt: TGTGCCAGCAGCTTAGATTCCGATAATGAGCAGTTCTTC

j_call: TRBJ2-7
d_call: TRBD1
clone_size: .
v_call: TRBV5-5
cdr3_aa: CASSLGTGAYEQYF
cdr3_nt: TGTGCCAGCAGCTTGGGGACAGGCGCCTACGAGCAGTACTTC

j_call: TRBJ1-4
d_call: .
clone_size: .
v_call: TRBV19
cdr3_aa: CASRPEGPANEKLFF
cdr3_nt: TGTGCCAGTAGACCTGAGGGGCCCGCTAATGAAAAACTGTTTTTT

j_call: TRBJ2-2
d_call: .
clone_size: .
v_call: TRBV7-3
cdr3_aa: CASSPGFTGELFF
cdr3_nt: TGTGCCAGCAGCCCTGGGTTTACCGGGGAGCTGTTTTTT

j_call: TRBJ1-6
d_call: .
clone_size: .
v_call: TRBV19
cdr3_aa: CASSIIGSPDNSPLHF
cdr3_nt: TGTGCCAGTAGTATAATCGGGTCCCCGGATAATTCACCCCTCCACTTT

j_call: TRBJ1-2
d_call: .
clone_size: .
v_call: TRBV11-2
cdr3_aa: CASSSNGRFRGYTF
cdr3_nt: TGTGCCAGCAGCTCGAATGGCCGGTTCCGTGGCTACACCTTC

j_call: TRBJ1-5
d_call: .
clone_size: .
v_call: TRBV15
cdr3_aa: CATSPGVGNQPQHF
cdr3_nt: TGTGCCACCAGCCCAGGGGTTGGCAATCAGCCCCAGCATTTT

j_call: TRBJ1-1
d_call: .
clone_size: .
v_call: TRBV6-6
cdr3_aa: CASTQGGSEAFF
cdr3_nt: TGTGCCAGCACCCAAGGCGGGTCTGAAGCTTTCTTT

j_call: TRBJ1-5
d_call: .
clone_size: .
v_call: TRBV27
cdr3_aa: CASSFGGRQPQHF
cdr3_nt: TGTGCCAGCAGTTTCGGGGGCAGACAGCCCCAGCATTTT

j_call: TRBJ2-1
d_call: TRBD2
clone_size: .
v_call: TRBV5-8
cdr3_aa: CASSLQSALTSGSESEQFF
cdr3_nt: TGTGCCAGCAGCTTACAAAGTGCCCTGACTAGCGGGAGCGAGAGTGAGCAGTTCTTC

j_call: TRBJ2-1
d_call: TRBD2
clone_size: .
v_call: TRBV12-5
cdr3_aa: CASGFFGTSGVSYNEQFF
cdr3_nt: TGTGCTAGTGGTTTTTTCGGGACTAGCGGGGTCTCCTACAATGAGCAGTTCTTC

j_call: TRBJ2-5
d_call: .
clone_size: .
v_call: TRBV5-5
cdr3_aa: CASALPGGVQGETQYF
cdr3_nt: TGTGCCAGCGCCCTTCCAGGGGGGGTCCAGGGAGAGACCCAGTACTTC

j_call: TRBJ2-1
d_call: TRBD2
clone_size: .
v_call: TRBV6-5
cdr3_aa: CASSLSGRAYNEQFF
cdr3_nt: TGTGCCAGCAGCTTAAGCGGGAGGGCCTACAATGAGCAGTTCTTC

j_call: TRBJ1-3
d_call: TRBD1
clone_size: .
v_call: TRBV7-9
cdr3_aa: CASSLVSGQGLLSGNTIYF
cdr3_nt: TGTGCCAGCAGCTTAGTTTCAGGACAGGGGCTTCTTTCTGGAAACACCATATATTTT

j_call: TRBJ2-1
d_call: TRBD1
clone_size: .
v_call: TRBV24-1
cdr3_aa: CATSDWTGGPSYNEQFF
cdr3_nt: TGTGCCACCAGTGATTGGACAGGGGGTCCCTCCTACAATGAGCAGTTCTTC

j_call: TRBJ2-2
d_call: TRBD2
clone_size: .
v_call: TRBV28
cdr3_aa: CASSLYGEGTGELFF
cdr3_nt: TGTGCCAGCAGTTTATACGGGGAGGGAACCGGGGAGCTGTTTTTT

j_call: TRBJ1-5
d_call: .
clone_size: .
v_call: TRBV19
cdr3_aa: CASSMDFRGSNQPQHF
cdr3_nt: TGTGCCAGTAGTATGGACTTCCGAGGAAGCAATCAGCCCCAGCATTTT

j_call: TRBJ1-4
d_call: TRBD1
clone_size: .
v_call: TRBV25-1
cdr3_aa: CASNRGLGKLFF
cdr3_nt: TGTGCCAGCAATAGGGGGCTAGGAAAACTGTTTTTT

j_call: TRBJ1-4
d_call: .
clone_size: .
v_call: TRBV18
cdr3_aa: CASSVQGSNEKLFF
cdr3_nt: TGTGCCAGCTCTGTCCAGGGTTCTAATGAAAAACTGTTTTTT

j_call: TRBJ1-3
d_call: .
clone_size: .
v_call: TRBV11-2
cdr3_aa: CASSFSFEEANTIYF
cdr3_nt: TGTGCCAGCAGCTTTTCCTTCGAGGAGGCTAACACCATATATTTT

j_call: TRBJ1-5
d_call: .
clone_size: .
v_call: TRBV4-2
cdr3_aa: CASSQAREGNQPQHF
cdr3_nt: TGTGCCAGCAGCCAAGCTAGGGAGGGAAATCAGCCCCAGCATTTT

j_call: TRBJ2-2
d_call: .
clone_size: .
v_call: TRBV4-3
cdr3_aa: CASSQDKTLTGELFF
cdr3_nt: TGCGCCAGCAGCCAAGATAAGACGCTGACCGGGGAGCTGTTTTTT

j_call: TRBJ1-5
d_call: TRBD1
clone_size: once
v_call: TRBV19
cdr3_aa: CASSITVMGQTGVPQHF
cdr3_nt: TGTGCCAGTAGTATAACGGTAATGGGACAGACCGGGGTGCCCCAGCATTTT

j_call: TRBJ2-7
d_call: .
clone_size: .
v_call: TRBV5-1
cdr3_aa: CASSPGGSGRPASSYEQYF
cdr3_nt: TGCGCCAGCAGCCCTGGTGGGTCTGGACGTCCCGCAAGCTCCTACGAGCAGTACTTC

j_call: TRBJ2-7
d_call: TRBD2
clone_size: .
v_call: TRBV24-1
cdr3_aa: CAPRKQRDYEQYF
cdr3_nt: TGTGCCCCCCGGAAGCAGCGGGACTACGAGCAGTACTTC

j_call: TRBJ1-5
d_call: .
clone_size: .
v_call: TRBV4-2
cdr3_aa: CASSQGEGEPQHF
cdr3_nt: TGTGCCAGCAGCCAAGGAGAAGGGGAGCCCCAGCATTTT

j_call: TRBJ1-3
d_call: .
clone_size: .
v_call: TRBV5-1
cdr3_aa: CASSIYSGNTIYF
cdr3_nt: TGCGCCAGCAGCATCTACTCTGGAAACACCATATATTTT

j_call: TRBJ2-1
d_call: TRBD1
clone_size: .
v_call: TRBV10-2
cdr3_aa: CASSEPGQGWDEQFF
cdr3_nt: TGCGCCAGCAGTGAACCGGGACAGGGCTGGGATGAGCAGTTCTTC

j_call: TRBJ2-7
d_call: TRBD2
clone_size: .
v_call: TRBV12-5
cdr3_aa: CASGLPRLAESYEQYF
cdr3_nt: TGTGCTAGTGGTTTGCCCCGACTAGCGGAGTCCTACGAGCAGTACTTC

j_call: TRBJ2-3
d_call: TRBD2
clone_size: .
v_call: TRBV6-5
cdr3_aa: CASSYASGGGTDTQYF
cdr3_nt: TGTGCCAGCAGTTACGCTTCGGGGGGGGGCACAGATACGCAGTATTTT

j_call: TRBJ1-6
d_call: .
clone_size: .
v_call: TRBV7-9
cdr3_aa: CASSGQDYLNSPLHF
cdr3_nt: TGTGCCAGCAGCGGGCAGGATTACCTTAATTCACCCCTCCACTTT

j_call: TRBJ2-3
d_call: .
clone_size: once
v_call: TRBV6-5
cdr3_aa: CASSYSGGTGTDTQYF
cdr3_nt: TGTGCCAGCAGTTACTCTGGGGGCACGGGGACAGATACGCAGTATTTT